Detailed here is one T cell receptor beta chain. This entry comes from a study of blood T cells in healthy people across ages. Each donor was a healthy Caucasian individual from Russia, aged about 6 to 95. Per germline, CDR1 LGHDT and CDR2 YNNKEL (reference sequence). With V trimmed by 4 bases and J by 3 bases, 2 bases remained unmatched. The CDR3 contains 15 residues. Sample-barcoded 5' priming and a J-beta primer mix drove a second PCR of roughly 6 to 12 cycles. TCRdb passed the 5' RACE reads through MiXCR, listing each CDR3 protein once. Here the sample spans some 1.8 million distinct CDR3 sequences, more than 35% being singletons.

The chain uses TRBV3-1 and TRBJ2-2; the match to TRBD2 covers 10 bases. Sequencing was performed on blood. This TCR was sampled from a human donor in good health. The CDR3 protein is CASSPSGGYTGELFF. CDR3 in DNA: TGTGCCAGCAGCCCTAGCGGGGGTTACACCGGGGAGCTGTTTTTT.